The 21 T cell receptor beta chains listed next were all sequenced from one sample in a study of OX40 agonist ivuxolimab in advanced cancers. Sequenced by immunoSEQ multiplex PCR; TCRdb stores in-frame clones only, minus some. The table records tens of thousands of clones, around four fifths of them present only once. Specimen: CD4+ or CD8+ T cells sorted from blood, collected in a trial of the OX40 agonist ivuxolimab. These TCRs come from an adult with an advanced solid tumor such as melanoma, head and neck, liver or kidney cancer.

This clone was detected only once. The V gene is TRBV9, the J gene TRBJ2-1; 10 bases match TRBD1. The junction had 10 bases not matched to a gene; V was cut back by 3 bases and J by 7 bases. The germline V gene has CDR1 SGDLS and CDR2 YYNGEE. The CDR3 consists of 16 residues. The CDR3: CASSEPRDRGGNEQFF. For the CDR3, the DNA is TGTGCCAGCAGCGAGCCCCGGGACAGGGGAGGAAATGAGCAGTTCTTC.

The V call is TRBV19, the J call TRBJ2-7; D is unresolved. CDR1 is LNHDA, CDR2 SQIVND, per germline (reference sequence). V shed 9 bases and J shed 6 bases, with 15 bases lying between them. The CDR3 contains 12 residues. Written as DNA, the CDR3 is TGTGCCAGCAGCTTGTACGGGCGCGAGCAGTACTTC. The encoded protein is CASSLYGREQYF. Complete variable domain (other parts from reference TRBV19 and TRBJ2-7): DGGITQSPKYLFRKEGQNVTLSCEQNLNHDAMYWYRQDPGQGLRLIYYSQIVNDFQKGDIAEGYSVSREKKESFPLTVTSAQKNPTAFYLCASSLYGREQYFGPGTRLTVT.

The gene calls are TRBV5-4 and TRBJ2-7; D call uncertain. V was cut by 1 base and J by 2 bases, with 4 bases left in between. CDR3 length: 12 residues. Germline V gene sequence: CDR1 SGHNT, CDR2 YYREEE (reference sequence). CDR3 in amino acids: CASSLPPYEQYF. As DNA, the CDR3 is TGTGCCAGCAGCTTGCCTCCCTACGAGCAGTACTTC.

The gene calls are TRBV2 and TRBJ2-5; 7 positions agree with TRBD1. The V and J ends lost 6 bases and 2 bases, in that order; junction bases with no gene match: 9. The CDR3 spans 15 residues. Germline loops: CDR1 SNHLY, CDR2 FYNNEI. The CDR3 bases are TGTGCCAGCAGCCCCGGGACAGCACTACAAGAGACCCAGTACTTC. It codes for CASSPGTALQETQYF. Together with reference TRBV2 and TRBJ2-5, the CDR3 gives the full variable domain: EPEVTQTPSHQVTQMGQEVILRCVPISNHLYFYWYRQILGQKVEFLVSFYNNEISEKSEIFDDQFSVERPDGSNFTLKIRSTKLEDSAMYFCASSPGTALQETQYFGPGTRLLVL.

The V gene is TRBV11-1, the J gene TRBJ2-5; 14 nucleotides align to TRBD2. CDR1 SGHAT and CDR2 FQDESV come from the germline V gene (reference sequence). This CDR3 is 16 amino acids long. The J segment lost 5 bases and the V segment lost 4 bases, leaving 6 bases of the junction unmatched. CDR3 region: CASSSKGLAGEETQYF. CDR3 in DNA: TGTGCCAGCAGCTCCAAGGGACTAGCGGGAGAGGAGACCCAGTACTTC.

The V and J genes are TRBV10-3 and TRBJ2-7; TRBD1 agrees at 9 bases. The J segment lost 2 bases and the V segment lost 5 bases, leaving 4 bases of the junction unmatched. The germline V gene encodes CDR1 ENHRY and CDR2 SYGVKD. This CDR3 contains 14 residues. The CDR3 here is CAISRGQGTYEQYF. Here the CDR3 DNA reads TGTGCCATCAGTAGGGGACAGGGAACCTACGAGCAGTACTTC.

This clone was observed a handful of times. The CDR3 protein is CASSSWETGAGEQYF. DNA for the CDR3: TGTGCCAGCAGCTCCTGGGAGACAGGGGCTGGGGAGCAGTACTTC. The J gene is TRBJ2-7, the V gene TRBV13, with TRBD1 matching over 8 bases. From germline, CDR1 is PRHDT and CDR2 FYEKMQ (reference sequence). J was trimmed by 7 bases and V by 4 bases; bases with no gene match: 12. CDR3 length: 15 amino acids.

V is TRBV27 and J is TRBJ1-6, with a weak D call TRBD1 (6 bases). The ends were cut back, 5 bases at V and 9 bases at J, with 17 bases in the middle. The CDR3 runs to 15 residues. The V gene's germline CDR1 is MNHEY and CDR2 SMNVEV (reference sequence). The CDR3 nucleotides read TGTGCCAGCAGTATCGGGGGGGCCTCATTTTCACCCCTCCACTTT. Translated, it gives CASSIGGASFSPLHF.

This clone was seen only a few times. The genes are TRBV4-1 and TRBJ2-6; TRBD2 matches 7 bases. The ends lost 11 bases at V and 4 bases at J; junction bases unmatched: 2. Germline V gene data show CDR1 as MGHRA and CDR2 as YSYEKL. CDR3 length: 12 amino acids. For the CDR3, the DNA is TGCGCCGCAGCGGGGGGGGCCAACGTCCTGACTTTC. Residues: CAAAGGANVLTF.

The V gene is TRBV5-8, the J gene TRBJ2-6; tentatively, D is TRBD2 (7 bases). Trimming took off 5 bases at V and 0 bases at J, with 21 bases between the two ends. Per the germline V gene, CDR1 is SGHTS and CDR2 is YDEGEE. This CDR3 is built from 19 residues. The CDR3 sequence: CASRGFWEGTISGANVLTF. The CDR3 DNA sequence: TGTGCCAGCAGAGGGTTCTGGGAGGGGACAATCTCTGGGGCCAACGTCCTGACTTTC.

This clone was seen just once. The genes are TRBV5-5 and TRBJ2-3; possibly TRBD2 for D (7 bases). The CDR3 covers 15 residues. The germline V and J ends were trimmed by 7 bases and 0 bases, with 15 bases remaining between them. Germline assignment: CDR1 SGHKS and CDR2 YYEKEE (reference sequence). CDR3 in amino acids: CASQRGTTSTDTQYF. For the CDR3, the DNA is TGTGCCAGCCAAAGGGGGACTACGAGCACAGATACGCAGTATTTT.

This clone has a handful of counts. The CDR3 coding sequence is TGTGCCAGCAGTTACTCGGGGACAGGGATAAACTATGGCTACACCTTC. This encodes CASSYSGTGINYGYTF. The chain carries TRBV6-5 and TRBJ1-2; 9 bases line up with TRBD1. Germline values: CDR1 MNHEY, CDR2 SVGAGI. The trim removed 0 bases at V and 2 bases at J, leaving 4 bases unmatched. The CDR3 contains 16 residues.

The chain is built from TRBV9 and TRBJ1-2; D is unclear. Germline V gene lookup returns CDR1 SGDLS and CDR2 YYNGEE. The CDR3 runs 15 residues. V gave up 0 bases and J gave up 3 bases, with 12 bases separating them. CDR3 amino acids: CASSVADVLDYGYTF. CDR3 bases: TGTGCCAGCAGCGTAGCAGACGTACTGGACTATGGCTACACCTTC.

The CDR3 sequence is CASSYRGQGAYEQYF. The CDR3 nucleotides are TGTGCCAGCAGTTATAGGGGACAGGGGGCCTACGAGCAGTACTTC. The chain carries TRBV6-5 and TRBJ2-7, with 11 bases fitting TRBD1. Germline CDR1 reads MNHEY; CDR2 reads SVGAGI. There are 15 residues in the CDR3. V dropped 3 bases and J dropped 2; count of bases not matched to a gene: 3.

The V and J genes are TRBV6-6 and TRBJ2-1; 7 bases line up with TRBD1. V shed 5 bases, J shed 7 bases, and the junction held 11 bases outside the gene matches. Germline values: CDR1 MNHNY, CDR2 SVGAGI (reference sequence). There are 15 residues in the CDR3. The chain's CDR3 is CASSLDRARSNEQFF. CDR3 in DNA: TGTGCCAGCAGTCTTGACAGGGCACGGAGTAATGAGCAGTTCTTC.

The J gene is TRBJ2-7, the V gene TRBV15; D is perhaps TRBD1 or TRBD2 (6 bases each). Deletions cut 0 bases from V and 0 bases from J, with 18 bases between. Germline lookup yields CDR1 LNHNV and CDR2 YYDKDF (reference sequence). The CDR3 is 18 amino acids. This chain's CDR3 is CATSRDRGAPGPSYEQYF. DNA for the CDR3: TGTGCCACCAGCAGAGATAGGGGGGCGCCGGGGCCCTCCTACGAGCAGTACTTC. Based on the CDR3 plus reference TRBV15 and TRBJ2-7, the full variable domain is DAMVIQNPRYQVTQFGKPVTLSCSQTLNHNVMYWYQQKSSQAPKLLFHYYDKDFNNEADTPDNFQSRRPNTSFCFLDIRSPGLGDTAMYLCATSRDRGAPGPSYEQYFGPGTRLTVT.

The CDR3 protein is CASSSPGLGANVLTF. The DNA of the CDR3 is TGTGCCAGCAGCTCGCCGGGACTAGGGGCCAACGTCCTGACTTTC. This chain links TRBV7-3 with TRBJ2-6, with 7 bases identical to TRBD2. V lost 4 bases and J lost 4; bases outside the gene matches: 4. The germline V gene has CDR1 SGHTA and CDR2 FQGTGA. The length of the CDR3 is 15 residues.

J is TRBJ2-5 and V is TRBV5-1, with 14 nucleotides matching TRBD2. The CDR3 runs to 16 residues. The trim removed 3 bases at V and 5 bases at J, leaving 6 bases unmatched. Germline V gene data show CDR1 as SGHRS and CDR2 as YFSETQ. The CDR3 region has the DNA TGCGCCAGCAGCTCAGGGACTAGCGGGAGTAATGAGACCCAGTACTTC. It specifies CASSSGTSGSNETQYF.

V is TRBV27 and J is TRBJ1-2, with TRBD1 matching over 7 bases. V gave up 3 bases and J gave up 4 bases; unmatched junction bases: 2. CDR1 MNHEY and CDR2 SMNVEV come from the germline V gene (reference sequence). CDR3 length: 13 residues. The CDR3, as DNA: TGTGCCAGCAGTTTGAAGGGGGCCTATGGCTACACCTTC. The encoded protein is CASSLKGAYGYTF.

The rearrangement uses TRBV15 and TRBJ1-5; D is uncertain. The CDR3 length is 17 residues. CDR1 and CDR2 from the germline V gene are LNHNV and YYDKDF (reference sequence). Trimming stripped 0 bases from V and 3 bases from J, with 15 bases between. CDR3 protein: CATSRDLTRQFNQPQHF. As DNA, the CDR3 is TGTGCCACCAGCAGAGATCTTACTCGGCAGTTCAATCAGCCCCAGCATTTT. The whole variable domain, filled in from reference TRBV15 and TRBJ1-5, reads DAMVIQNPRYQVTQFGKPVTLSCSQTLNHNVMYWYQQKSSQAPKLLFHYYDKDFNNEADTPDNFQSRRPNTSFCFLDIRSPGLGDTAMYLCATSRDLTRQFNQPQHFGDGTRLSIL.

V and J are TRBV11-2 and TRBJ1-4; perhaps TRBD1 as D (5 bases). Trimming took 0 bases from V and 6 from J, leaving 17 bases between them. Looked up from germline, CDR1 is SGHAT and CDR2 is FQNNGV. This CDR3 is built from 17 residues. In DNA form, the CDR3 reads TGTGCCAGCAGCTTAGATTGGGGGGGGAGGGATCATGAAAAACTGTTTTTT. Encoded protein: CASSLDWGGRDHEKLFF.